This TCR beta chain was observed in a study of T cell responses to AZD1222 COVID-19 vaccine. Assay: immunoSEQ multiplex PCR; the TCRdb copy retains only in-frame clones and omits some. This sample has some 200,000 clones; roughly 93% occur once, and the top ten carry more than 0.75%. This specimen consisted of peripheral blood, obtained on day 0 of AZD1222 vaccination. The receptor comes from an adult in good health.

The CDR3 DNA reads TGTGCCAGCAGCTTAGTGAGGGTTTCCGTGTCTCATGGCTACACCTTC. Residues: CASSLVRVSVSHGYTF. V gene TRBV7-2 combines with J gene TRBJ1-2; D gene ambiguous. The CDR3 covers 16 residues. Per germline, CDR1 SGHTA and CDR2 FQGNSA. The V end was cut by 1 base, the J end by 6 bases, with 18 bases between.